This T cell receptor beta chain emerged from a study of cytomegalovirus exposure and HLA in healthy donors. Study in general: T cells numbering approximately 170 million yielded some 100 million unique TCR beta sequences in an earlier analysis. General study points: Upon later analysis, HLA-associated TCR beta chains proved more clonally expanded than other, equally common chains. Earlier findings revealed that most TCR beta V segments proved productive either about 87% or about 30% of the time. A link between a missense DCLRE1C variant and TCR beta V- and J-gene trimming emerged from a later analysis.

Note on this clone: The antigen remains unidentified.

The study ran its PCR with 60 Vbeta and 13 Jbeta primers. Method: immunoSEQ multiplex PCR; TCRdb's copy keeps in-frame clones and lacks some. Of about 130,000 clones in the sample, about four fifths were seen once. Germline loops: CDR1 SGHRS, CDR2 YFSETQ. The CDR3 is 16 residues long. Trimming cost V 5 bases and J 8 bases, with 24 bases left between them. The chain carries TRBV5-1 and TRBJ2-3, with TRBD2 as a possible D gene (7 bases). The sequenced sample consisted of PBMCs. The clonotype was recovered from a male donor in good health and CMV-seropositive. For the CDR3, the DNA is TGCGCCAGCAGTCCCGGCGGGGGCGGCTTGGAGTCTACGCAGTATTTT. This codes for CASSPGGGGLESTQYF.